A selection of T cell receptor beta chains follows, all from one sample in a study of blood T cell repertoires in COVID-19. Sequencing used immunoSEQ multiplex PCR; TCRdb keeps in-frame clones, though not all of them. The data show roughly 37,000 clones, around 85% seen once. The sequenced material came from peripheral blood. The receptors come from a human donor in a cohort sampled during active COVID-19. Both conserved end residues are trimmed from each CDR3. Where a row states a size, it is once, few, many or the class of an expanded clone; other rows omit it.

TRBV7-3,.,TRBJ1-1,ASSAQGGNTEAF
TRBV7-2,.,TRBJ2-5,ASSYQAGEGETQY
TRBV6-1,.,TRBJ2-3,ASIEHGTSPGGQY
TRBV5-1,once,TRBJ1-2,ASSTGQADYGYT
TRBV7-2,.,TRBJ1-5,ASSLETPSPYSNQPQH
TRBV3-1/TRBV3-2,once,TRBJ2-5,ASSQDSYQETQY
TRBV11-2,.,TRBJ1-2,ASSPVGQGAIGYT
TRBV25-1,.,TRBJ1-1,ASSESLDRKAF
TRBV4-3,.,TRBJ1-5,ASSQAISTGGNQPQH
TRBV18,.,TRBJ1-4,ASSPQDRSRGKLF
TRBV7-3,.,TRBJ1-2,ASSTQGGSYT
TRBV18,.,TRBJ1-1,ASSQQGGTEAF
TRBV4-2,.,TRBJ1-1,ASSQEGGRATEAF